The 10 T cell receptor beta chains in this list originate from one sample, sequenced in a study of identical twins. MiXCR, run by TCRdb on the 5' RACE reads, gives a single entry per CDR3 protein. Of under 300,000 distinct CDR3 sequences listed, about 13% were seen once; the top ten hold approximately 4%. These same records also appear under a second study, on yellow fever vaccine responses in identical twins.

Sequenced: memory (CD45RO+) T cells sorted from blood. These receptors were obtained from a woman aged 18-29 years in good health.

This clonotype was seen only a few times. The junction differs from germline at one of its ends, possibly a read error. DNA of the CDR3: TGTGCCAGCAGCCAACAGGGGAACGCTGAAGCTTTCTTT. Translating it yields CASSQQGNAEAFF. The rearrangement links TRBV3-1 to TRBJ1-1, with D tentatively TRBD1 (6 bases). The CDR3 is 13 residues long. Germline loops: CDR1 LGHDT, CDR2 YNNKEL (reference sequence).

The CDR3 loop reads CAISESAGGNTGELFF. CDR3 bases: TGTGCCATCAGTGAGTCGGCGGGAGGGAACACCGGGGAGCTGTTTTTT. This chain joins TRBV10-3 and TRBJ2-2; 8 positions agree with TRBD2. Germline V gene lookup returns CDR1 ENHRY and CDR2 SYGVKD. The CDR3 contains 16 residues. Trimming cost V 0 bases and J 1 base; bases outside gene matches: 1.

The CDR3 sequence: CASSEVGGQGSYGYTF. The CDR3 DNA reads TGTGCCAGCAGTGAAGTTGGTGGCCAGGGGAGCTATGGCTACACCTTC. V and J are TRBV6-1 and TRBJ1-2, with D possibly TRBD1 on 6 matching bases. Trimming shortened V by 1 base and J by 4 bases, and 16 bases separated the two germline ends. The CDR3 spans 16 residues. Germline CDR1 and CDR2: MNHNS and SASEGT.

The CDR3 sequence: CASSTGPSQEKLFF. CDR3 bases: TGTGCCAGCAGCACGGGACCGAGCCAAGAAAAACTGTTTTTT. The V gene is TRBV7-2, the J gene TRBJ1-4; D perhaps matches TRBD1 (5 bases). This CDR3 contains 14 residues. Germline CDR1 reads SGHTA; CDR2 reads FQGNSA. Trimming removed 5 bases from V and 8 bases from J, with 15 bases in between. The full variable domain, in which reference TRBV7-2 and TRBJ1-4 provide the parts outside the CDR3, is GAGVSQSPSNKVTEKGKDVELRCDPISGHTALYWYRQSLGQGLEFLIYFQGNSAPDKSGLPSDRFSAERTGGSVSTLTIQRTQQEDSAVYLCASSTGPSQEKLFFGSGTQLSVL.

This clonotype was seen more than once but under ten times. This sequence joins TRBV7-2 and TRBJ2-6; tentatively, D is TRBD1 (6 bases). Trimming shortened V by 2 bases and J by 0 bases, and 8 bases separated the two germline ends. This CDR3 has 16 residues. The V gene's germline CDR1 is SGHTA and CDR2 FQGNSA. The CDR3 spells CASSLTGRSGANVLTF. CDR3 DNA: TGTGCCAGCAGCTTAACAGGGCGCTCTGGGGCCAACGTCCTGACTTTC.

V is TRBV5-6 and J is TRBJ2-5; TRBD2 aligns across 7 bases. Germline assignment: CDR1 SGHDT and CDR2 YYEEEE. The CDR3 has 18 residues. With 3 bases clipped from V and 4 bases from J, the junction kept 18 bases outside the gene matches. The CDR3 DNA sequence: TGTGCCAGCAGCTCCCTGAGAAAGGGCGGGAGAGGGATAGAGACCCAGTACTTC. Amino acid sequence: CASSSLRKGGRGIETQYF.

This chain uses TRBV30 with TRBJ2-1, with D hard to call. Germline CDR1 reads GTSNPN; CDR2 reads SVGIG (reference sequence). V was trimmed by 1 base and J by 8 bases, leaving 9 bases between them. This CDR3 region has 12 residues. CDR3 coding DNA: TGTGCCTGGAGTGGATTAGGGTATGAGCAGTTCTTC. Its translation is CAWSGLGYEQFF.

In its sample, this clonotype was seen a few times. The chain joins TRBV7-2 to TRBJ2-1, with 16 positions matching TRBD2. The CDR3 length is 16 residues. V shed 4 bases and J 15 bases; nucleotides not matched to a gene: 12. From germline, CDR1 is SGHTA and CDR2 FQGNSA. Written as DNA, the CDR3 is TGTGCCAGCAGCTCAATCGTTGGGACTAGCGGGAGGGCACGGTTCTTC. Translating it yields CASSSIVGTSGRARFF.

The chain couples TRBV6-2 or TRBV6-3 to TRBJ2-2; 7 bases are a match to TRBD1. The CDR3 has 14 residues. Germline trimming cut 3 bases from V and 7 bases from J; bases unmatched to any gene: 5. CDR1 is MNHEY and CDR2 is SVGEGT in the germline V gene. The CDR3: CASSYGQDGGELFF. CDR3 coding DNA: TGTGCCAGCAGTTATGGACAGGATGGCGGGGAGCTGTTTTTT.

This clonotype was found many times. V is TRBV14 and J is TRBJ2-2, with no clear D. The CDR3 is 14 residues long. Germline values: CDR1 SGHDN, CDR2 FVKESK. Trimming stripped 4 bases from V and 1 base from J, with 7 bases between. CDR3 bases: TGTGCCAGCAGCCCTATCCTGAACACCGGGGAGCTGTTTTTT. This encodes CASSPILNTGELFF.